The 3 T cell receptor beta chains presented below share a single source sample, sequenced in a study of identical twins' blood T cells. TCRdb fed the 5' RACE reads into MiXCR, producing one record per CDR3 protein. The data contain 350,000 to 400,000 distinct CDR3 sequences, roughly 30% of them seen just once; the ten biggest clones take up 6.1%. Specimen: PBMCs. Source of these receptors: a woman aged 18-49 years in good health.

J is TRBJ2-2 and V is TRBV11-2; 9 positions agree with TRBD2. Germline V CDR1 and CDR2: SGHAT, FQNNGV. This CDR3 has 16 amino acids. J gave up 2 bases and V 5 bases, and 6 bases lay outside the gene matches. As DNA, the CDR3 is TGTGCCAGCAGCCCACAGACTAGCGGAAACACCGGGGAGCTGTTTTTT. Amino acid sequence: CASSPQTSGNTGELFF.

This chain uses TRBV3-1 with TRBJ1-3; D unclear. V shed 1 base and J shed 4 bases, with 11 bases lying between them. This CDR3 has 15 residues. From germline, CDR1 is LGHDT and CDR2 YNNKEL (reference sequence). The CDR3 sequence is CASSQAWVGGNTIYF. In DNA, the CDR3 is TGTGCCAGCAGCCAAGCCTGGGTAGGAGGAAACACCATATATTTT.

The chain recombines TRBV12-3 or TRBV12-4 with TRBJ2-3; maybe TRBD2 (5 bases). V was clipped by 4 bases and J by 0 bases, with 8 bases between them. CDR3 length: 14 residues. The CDR3 sequence is CASSCGESTDTQYF. The CDR3 nucleotides are TGTGCCAGCAGTTGTGGGGAGAGCACAGATACGCAGTATTTT.